A selection of T cell receptor beta chains follows, all from one sample in a study of blood T cells in healthy people across ages. TCRdb itself ran the 5' RACE reads through MiXCR, one entry per CDR3 protein. The sample consists of about 1.8 million distinct CDR3 sequences, just under 50% of them appearing once. The sample was blood. The receptors shown here come from a woman aged 40 to 49 in good health. Each CDR3 is given with its conserved first and last residue. D genes are given only for firm matches. Part of the rows lack a size; the others show once, few, many or a class for expanded clones.

-,few,TRBV10-2,TRBJ2-7,CASSDSARPYEQYF,TGCGCCAGCAGTGATTCCGCCCGACCCTACGAGCAGTACTTC
-,-,TRBV6-6,TRBJ1-4,CASGLPGVTNEKLFF,TGTGCCAGCGGTCTGCCAGGGGTAACTAATGAAAAACTGTTTTTT
-,-,TRBV6-5,TRBJ2-7,CASSYSGNMKGEASYEQYF,TGTGCCAGCAGTTACTCGGGGAATATGAAGGGGGAGGCGTCCTACGAGCAGTACTTC
-,-,TRBV25-1,TRBJ1-2,CASSEFGQGIGYTF,TGTGCCAGCAGTGAATTTGGGCAGGGGATTGGCTACACCTTC
-,few,TRBV5-1,TRBJ2-5,CASSMEGETQYF,TGCGCCAGCAGTATGGAGGGTGAGACCCAGTACTTC
-,-,TRBV20-1,TRBJ2-1,CSAAPSVNEQFF,TGCAGTGCTGCACCTAGCGTCAATGAGCAGTTCTTC
-,once,TRBV20-1,TRBJ1-1,CSARRDAGSTEAFF,TGCAGTGCTAGGAGGGACGCGGGAAGCACTGAAGCTTTCTTT
-,-,TRBV7-9,TRBJ1-2,CASSLLGVITNGYTF,TGTGCCAGCAGCTTATTGGGGGTTATCACGAATGGCTACACCTTC
-,few,TRBV7-9,TRBJ2-5,CASSPNLWGRTDQETQYF,TGTGCCAGCAGCCCAAATCTGTGGGGCAGGACCGACCAAGAGACCCAGTACTTC
-,once,TRBV12-3/TRBV12-4,TRBJ2-3,CASSLDFTQYF,TGTGCCAGCAGTTTGGACTTTACGCAGTATTTT
-,-,TRBV6-5,TRBJ2-3,CASSYSGRGRKGGTTDTQYF,TGTGCCAGCAGTTACTCCGGCAGGGGGCGAAAGGGGGGGACCACAGATACGCAGTATTTT
-,-,TRBV13,TRBJ2-4,CASSLVRRGRLNIQYF,TGTGCCAGCAGCTTAGTTCGGAGGGGGCGCTTAAACATTCAGTACTTC
TRBD1,-,TRBV3-1,TRBJ1-2,CASSHLDRNYGYTF,TGTGCCAGCAGCCATTTGGACAGGAACTATGGCTACACCTTC
TRBD1,few,TRBV6-2/TRBV6-3,TRBJ2-7,CASSFRGTGGHEQYF,TGTGCCAGCAGTTTCCGGGGGACAGGGGGCCACGAGCAGTACTTC
TRBD1,once,TRBV2,TRBJ2-4,CASSEAKAQGLTNIQYF,TGTGCCAGCAGTGAAGCTAAGGCACAGGGGCTGACCAACATTCAGTACTTC
-,-,TRBV20-1,TRBJ2-1,CSAGAVEWDNEQFF,TGCAGTGCTGGGGCCGTAGAGTGGGACAATGAGCAGTTCTTC
-,-,TRBV4-1,TRBJ2-7,CASSQHRSVGYEQYF,TGCGCCAGCAGCCAACACCGGTCGGTTGGCTACGAGCAGTACTTC
-,-,TRBV28,TRBJ1-2,CATKRGEVGYGYTF,TGTGCCACCAAACGGGGGGAAGTAGGCTATGGCTACACCTTC
TRBD2,-,TRBV28,TRBJ2-5,CASIGGSGAAYQETQYF,TGTGCCAGCATTGGAGGGAGCGGGGCAGCATACCAAGAGACCCAGTACTTC
-,-,TRBV5-5,TRBJ1-5,CASSVAGTVQPQHF,TGTGCCAGCAGCGTGGCCGGGACGGTCCAGCCCCAGCATTTT
-,-,TRBV5-6,TRBJ2-1,CASSLGLIYNEQFF,TGTGCCAGCAGTCTGGGTCTCATCTACAATGAGCAGTTCTTC
TRBD1,-,TRBV20-1,TRBJ1-1,CSAQRQGGLNTEAFF,TGCAGTGCACAGAGACAGGGGGGTCTTAACACTGAAGCTTTCTTT